Listed below are T cell receptor beta chains from one sample, sequenced in a study of early T cells in non-severe SARS-CoV-2 infection. TCRdb analysed the 5' RACE reads with MiXCR anew, one entry per CDR3 protein. The repertoire includes 75,000 to 100,000 distinct CDR3 sequences, about 15% of them detected once, and about 0.59% sits in the top ten. Sequenced: whole blood. The receptors derive from an adult who was a healthcare worker with PCR-confirmed SARS-CoV-2 infection or an uninfected control (not recorded which). Each CDR3 is given with its conserved first and last residue. The D gene is left open where the match is weak. The listing skips clone size in some rows; elsewhere it reads once, few, many or a size class.

d_call,v_call,j_call,cdr3_length,clone_size,cdr3_aa,cdr3_nt
.,TRBV6-5,TRBJ1-2,15,few,CASSYEGGGNYGYTF,TGTGCCAGCAGTTACGAAGGGGGTGGTAACTATGGCTACACCTTC
.,TRBV3-1,TRBJ1-2,12,few,CASSQGAGGYTF,TGTGCCAGCAGCCAGGGGGCTGGTGGCTACACCTTC
.,TRBV4-1,TRBJ1-1,14,.,CASSLRDSNTEAFF,TGCGCCAGCAGCCTCCGGGATTCGAACACTGAAGCTTTCTTT
.,TRBV7-2,TRBJ1-1,14,many,CASLLMGFGTEAFF,TGTGCCAGCCTGCTGATGGGTTTTGGGACTGAAGCTTTCTTT
.,TRBV12-3/TRBV12-4,TRBJ2-1,12,few,CASSSGQYEQFF,TGTGCCAGCAGTTCAGGTCAATATGAGCAGTTCTTC
TRBD2,TRBV4-1,TRBJ2-5,16,.,CASSQGSSGGQKTQYF,TGCGCCAGCAGCCAAGGATCTAGCGGGGGTCAGAAGACCCAGTACTTC
.,TRBV12-5,TRBJ1-1,13,many,CASGLVPNTEAFF,TGTGCTAGTGGTTTGGTCCCGAACACTGAAGCTTTCTTT
TRBD2,TRBV30,TRBJ2-3,14,.,CACNRAGGPRGQYF,TGTGCCTGCAACCGAGCGGGGGGGCCGAGGGGGCAGTATTTT
.,TRBV5-1,TRBJ2-3,17,.,CASSLLSATPEGDTQYF,TGCGCCAGCAGCTTGTTATCAGCGACTCCAGAGGGAGATACGCAGTATTTT
.,TRBV12-5,TRBJ1-1,13,few,CASGSRLNTEAFF,TGTGCTAGTGGTTCCCGGCTGAACACTGAAGCTTTCTTT
TRBD1,TRBV7-6,TRBJ1-1,14,few,CASSLGQGNTEAFF,TGTGCCAGCAGCTTAGGACAGGGGAACACTGAAGCTTTCTTT
.,TRBV6-9,TRBJ1-2,12,few,CASTPPYYGYTF,TGTGCCAGCACCCCCCCGTACTATGGCTACACCTTC
TRBD2,TRBV5-1,TRBJ2-1,16,few,CASSSGLAFTYNEQFF,TGCGCCAGCAGCTCGGGACTAGCGTTTACCTACAATGAGCAGTTCTTC
TRBD2,TRBV7-9,TRBJ2-1,19,.,CASSLRVLGVTSGSWEQFF,TGTGCCAGCAGCCTCCGAGTCCTGGGGGTGACTAGCGGGTCCTGGGAGCAGTTCTTC
.,TRBV5-1,TRBJ2-2,14,few,CASSNGRGTGELFF,TGCGCCAGCAGCAACGGACGGGGGACCGGGGAGCTGTTTTTT
TRBD2,TRBV11-2,TRBJ2-3,15,many,CASSLVAGGTDTQYF,TGTGCCAGCAGCTTAGTAGCGGGGGGCACAGATACGCAGTATTTT
.,TRBV3-1,TRBJ1-2,13,.,CASSQDREYGYTF,TGTGCCAGCAGCCAAGATAGGGAATATGGCTACACCTTC
.,TRBV6-5,TRBJ1-6,14,many,CASSYQGGNSPLHF,TGTGCCAGCAGTTACCAGGGTGGCAATTCACCCCTCCACTTT
TRBD1,TRBV11-1,TRBJ2-3,16,few,CASSGGTGESTDTQYF,TGTGCCAGCAGCGGTGGGACAGGGGAAAGCACAGATACGCAGTATTTT
TRBD1,TRBV7-8,TRBJ1-1,14,many,CASSWRTGGLEAFF,TGTGCCAGCAGCTGGCGGACAGGGGGGCTGGAAGCTTTCTTT
.,TRBV20-1,TRBJ1-6,15,.,CSAPLTPGQNSPLHF,TGCAGTGCCCCCCTTACCCCAGGACAGAATTCACCCCTCCACTTT
TRBD1,TRBV9,TRBJ1-3,14,.,CASSVTGSGNTIYF,TGTGCCAGCAGCGTGACAGGGTCTGGAAACACCATATATTTT
.,TRBV20-1,TRBJ1-5,14,.,CSARELNSNQPQHF,TGCAGTGCTAGAGAGCTCAATAGCAATCAGCCCCAGCATTTT
.,TRBV2,TRBJ2-4,14,.,CASTQGLAKNIQYF,TGTGCCAGCACGCAGGGGCTCGCCAAAAACATTCAGTACTTC